What follows are 17 T cell receptor beta chains derived from one specimen sequenced in a study of regulatory T cells in long-lasting Graves disease. To make TCR beta libraries, researchers used iRepertoire HTBI primers and Arm-PCR of CDR3 regions. In TCRdb, the multiplex PCR reads were re-called with MiXCR into one record per CDR3 protein. Here the sample spans 500,000 or so distinct CDR3 sequences, around 15% being singletons. The time point was: newly diagnosed GD, antithyroid drugs for less than 3 months. TCR sequences were obtained from RNA taken from PBMCs. A further study also used this sample, focusing on T cells in Graves' hyperthyroidism and ophthalmopathy.

The specimen was peripheral blood mononuclear cells (PBMCs), collected at new diagnosis, from a patient treated with antithyroid drugs. The receptors shown here come from a man aged 35 to 55 with Graves disease.

This clonotype was found many times. V gene TRBV3-1 combines with J gene TRBJ2-1, with 7 bases lining up with TRBD2. The CDR3 runs 13 residues. From germline, CDR1 is LGHDT and CDR2 YNNKEL (reference sequence). Trimming at V came to 0 bases and at J to 11 bases, leaving 4 bases not matched to a gene. CDR3 in amino acids: CASSQEAGTKQFF. DNA for the CDR3: TGTGCCAGCAGCCAAGAAGCCGGGACTAAGCAGTTCTTC.

Concerning this clonotype itself: A much larger clone is a single base away; this may be a read error. Since the CDR3 does not end with the conserved phenylalanine or tryptophan, this likely comes from a read error. J is TRBJ1-1 and V is TRBV28; possible D gene TRBD1, 5 bases. Deletions cut 8 bases from V and 4 bases from J, with 17 bases between. The CDR3 covers 14 residues. Germline assignment: CDR1 MDHEN and CDR2 SYDVKM. DNA for the CDR3: TGTGCCAGCCATTTTCGGGTCGGGGGCACTGAAGCTTTCTCT. Its protein is CASHFRVGGTEAFS.

This clonotype was observed many times. The DNA for the CDR3 is TGTGCCAGCAGGCGGGACAGTTCCTTCTATGGCTACACCTTC. Residues: CASRRDSSFYGYTF. V usage is TRBV28 and J usage is TRBJ1-2, with 7 bases that match TRBD1. Germline CDR1 reads MDHEN; CDR2 reads SYDVKM. The V and J ends lost 6 bases and 4 bases, in that order; junction bases with no gene match: 8. The CDR3 runs 14 residues.

There are many counts of this clonotype. The chain recombines TRBV20-1 with TRBJ2-1; 8 positions match TRBD2. J lost 1 base, V lost 1 base, and 9 bases had no gene match. Germline CDR1 DFQATT, CDR2 SNEGSKA (reference sequence). The CDR3 loop spans 17 amino acids. The CDR3 DNA reads TGCAGTGCTAGAGTACGTAGCGGGAAGTCGTCCTACAATGAGCAGTTCTTC. Translated, it gives CSARVRSGKSSYNEQFF.

In this sample, this clonotype turned up many times. The V and J genes are TRBV20-1 and TRBJ2-7; 7 nucleotides agree with TRBD1. The CDR3 length is 15 residues. Germline V CDR1 and CDR2: DFQATT, SNEGSKA (reference sequence). Trimming removed 0 bases from V and 0 bases from J; junction bases left unmatched: 5. CDR3 loop: CSARDPGQSSYEQYF. CDR3 coding DNA: TGCAGTGCTAGAGATCCGGGACAGAGCTCCTACGAGCAGTACTTC.

The sample holds many counts of this clonotype. The chain links TRBV2 to TRBJ2-7; D may be TRBD1 (6 bases). This CDR3 has 15 amino acids. The germline V gene has CDR1 SNHLY and CDR2 FYNNEI. The V end was cut by 1 base, the J end by 3 bases, with 13 bases between. Here the CDR3 reads CASSEGAGVSYEQYF. The CDR3 coding sequence is TGTGCCAGCAGTGAAGGGGCAGGGGTAAGCTACGAGCAGTACTTC.

This clonotype appeared many times. This rearrangement joins TRBV29-1 to TRBJ2-5, with 13 bases fitting TRBD2. The CDR3 sequence is 14 residues long. V dropped 7 bases and J dropped 2; count of bases not matched to a gene: 4. Germline V CDR1 and CDR2: SQVTM, ANQGSEA. CDR3 bases: TGCAGCGGCGGACTAGCGGGGGAACAAGAGACCCAGTACTTC. It encodes CSGGLAGEQETQYF. Drawing the rest from reference TRBV29-1 and TRBJ2-5, the complete variable domain is SAVISQKPSRDICQRGTSLTIQCQVDSQVTMMFWYRQQPGQSLTLIATANQGSEATYESGFVIDKFPISRPNLTFSTLTVSNMSPEDSSIYLCSGGLAGEQETQYFGPGTRLLVL.

There are many counts of this clonotype. The chain has TRBV10-1 and TRBJ1-1; tentatively, D is TRBD1 (5 bases). Trimming stripped 5 bases from V and 1 base from J, with 23 bases between. CDR3 length equals 18 residues. Germline V lookup: CDR1 WNHNN, CDR2 SYGVQD (reference sequence). The CDR3 region is CASSPGTGLTSTNTEAFF. The DNA of the CDR3 is TGCGCCAGCAGTCCCGGGACTGGATTGACCTCGACGAACACTGAAGCTTTCTTT.

This clonotype occurred many times. The chain joins TRBV20-1 to TRBJ2-1; D not resolved. The germline V gene has CDR1 DFQATT and CDR2 SNEGSKA (reference sequence). This CDR3 comprises 14 residues. Trimming cost V 5 bases and J 0 bases, with 11 bases left between them. In nucleotides, the CDR3 is TGCAGTGCTCGGGTGGTTCTCTCCTACAATGAGCAGTTCTTC. Residues: CSARVVLSYNEQFF.

There are many counts of this clonotype. The chain uses TRBV6-2 or TRBV6-3 and TRBJ2-1; 8 bases are a match to TRBD1. The germline gives CDR1 MNHEY, CDR2 SVGEGT. The trim removed 7 bases at V and 7 bases at J, leaving 18 bases unmatched. The CDR3 is made up of 17 amino acids. CDR3 DNA sequence: TGTGCCAGCAACCCCCGAGGGGGGACAGGCGTCCTAAATGAGCAGTTCTTC. Residues: CASNPRGGTGVLNEQFF.

This clonotype has a count of ten or more. This sequence joins TRBV7-2 and TRBJ2-1, with D maybe TRBD1 (5 bases). Between the trimmed V and J ends, which lost 4 bases and 9 bases, there was a span of 10 bases. Germline CDR1 is SGHTA and CDR2 is FQGNSA. The CDR3 runs to 12 residues. CDR3 nucleotides: TGTGCCAGCAGCTCAGCAAGGGGTGAGCAGTTCTTC. Translated, it gives CASSSARGEQFF.

This clonotype occurred many times. The V and J genes are TRBV2 and TRBJ2-3; possibly TRBD2 for D (5 bases). V was shortened by 2 bases and J by 6 bases, with 15 bases between the two germline ends. From germline, CDR1 is SNHLY and CDR2 FYNNEI. CDR3 size: 15 residues. For the CDR3, the DNA is TGTGCCAGCAGTGAAACTAGGATCGAGGCCGATACGCAGTATTTT. Translating it yields CASSETRIEADTQYF.

At least ten counts were recorded for this clonotype. The chain is built from TRBV27 and TRBJ1-2; D possibly corresponds to TRBD1 (5 bases). Germline-derived CDR1 and CDR2 are MNHEY and SMNVEV (reference sequence). Trimming took 7 bases from V and 5 from J, leaving 20 bases between them. The CDR3 runs to 15 residues. The CDR3 spells CASMGTGRARYGYTF. The DNA for the CDR3 is TGTGCCAGCATGGGGACGGGGCGGGCACGGTATGGCTACACCTTC.

This clonotype was seen many times. The chain couples TRBV10-3 to TRBJ2-1; 7 positions agree with TRBD1. The germline V gene encodes CDR1 ENHRY and CDR2 SYGVKD. The trim removed 7 bases at V and 1 base at J, leaving 4 bases unmatched. The CDR3 runs 14 residues. CDR3 in DNA: TGTGCCATCACCAAGGGACAGTCCTACAATGAGCAGTTCTTC. It encodes CAITKGQSYNEQFF.

This clonotype was seen repeatedly, ten times or more. The rearrangement joins TRBV12-3 or TRBV12-4 to TRBJ1-3, with unresolved D. There are 14 residues in the CDR3. Trimming removed 6 bases at V and 2 bases at J, with 11 bases between. This CDR3 is CASSLGGTGNTIYF. In DNA, the CDR3 is TGTGCCAGCAGCCTGGGTGGGACTGGAAACACCATATATTTT.

This clonotype has more than one count but fewer than ten. DNA for the CDR3: TGCGCCAGCAGCCCCACTCTCGGGACTAGAGGGAATGAGCAGTTCTTC. Amino acid sequence: CASSPTLGTRGNEQFF. V and J are TRBV5-1 and TRBJ2-1, with 8 bases lining up with TRBD2. Germline CDR1 is SGHRS and CDR2 is YFSETQ. V shed 4 bases and J 7 bases; nucleotides not matched to a gene: 13. The CDR3 spans 16 residues.

This clonotype was detected many times. V usage is TRBV6-1 and J usage is TRBJ1-5; TRBD1 aligns across 7 bases. The CDR3 spans 15 residues. With V trimmed by 0 bases and J by 4 bases, 3 bases remained unmatched. CDR1 and CDR2 (germline): MNHNS, SASEGT. For the CDR3, the DNA is TGTGCCAGCAGTGAAGCGGGACAGCAGAATCAGCCCCAGCATTTT. It encodes CASSEAGQQNQPQHF.